The 15 T cell receptor beta chains below were found in one sample sequenced in a study of T cells in Graves' hyperthyroidism and ophthalmopathy. The source material, RNA transcripts, was used to amplify TCR beta CDR3 regions. HTBI primers were employed in a first-round RT-PCR of the TCR CDR3. TCRdb ran MiXCR on the multiplex PCR reads and lists one entry per CDR3 protein. The sample yields approximately 430,000 distinct CDR3 sequences, 15% to 18% seen once. What was sequenced was blood. All receptors derive from a woman between 18 and 29 years old with Graves' hyperthyroidism.

This clonotype was observed at least ten times. The chain links TRBV3-1 to TRBJ2-2; D remains ambiguous. The CDR3 contains 15 residues. Germline V gene sequence: CDR1 LGHDT, CDR2 YNNKEL (reference sequence). Deletions cut 3 bases from V and 2 bases from J, with 10 bases between. DNA of the CDR3: TGTGCCAGCAGCCATAACCTCTTAAACACCGGGGAGCTGTTTTTT. Its translation: CASSHNLLNTGELFF.

This clonotype has at least ten counts. The rearrangement links TRBV11-2 to TRBJ2-7; tentatively, D is TRBD2 (5 bases). Trimming removed 2 bases from V and 0 bases from J, with 11 bases in between. Germline V gives CDR1 SGHAT, CDR2 FQNNGV. This CDR3 has 15 amino acids. For the CDR3, the DNA is TGTGCCAGCAGCTTATCTCCGCGGGCCTCCTACGAGCAGTACTTC. This codes for CASSLSPRASYEQYF.

The chain is built from TRBV7-8 and TRBJ2-7, with TRBD2 matching 11 bases. The CDR3 covers 16 residues. The germline gives CDR1 SGHVS, CDR2 FQNEAQ. The trim removed 2 bases at V and 0 bases at J, leaving 3 bases unmatched. CDR3 residues: CASSLSSGGDSYEQYF. The CDR3, as DNA: TGTGCCAGCAGCTTAAGTAGCGGGGGGGACTCCTACGAGCAGTACTTC. The full variable domain, completed using reference TRBV7-8 and TRBJ2-7, is GAGVSQSPRYKVAKRGQDVALRCDPISGHVSLFWYQQALGQGPEFLTYFQNEAQLDKSGLPSDRFFAERPEGSVSTLKIQRTQQEDSAVYLCASSLSSGGDSYEQYFGPGTRLTVT.

This clonotype was detected ten times or more. This chain connects TRBV2 to TRBJ1-6; the match to TRBD1 covers 8 bases. Per the germline V gene, CDR1 is SNHLY and CDR2 is FYNNEI. Germline trimming cut 5 bases from V and 6 bases from J; bases unmatched to any gene: 6. The CDR3 length is 15 residues. CDR3 in DNA: TGTGCCAGCAGTCAGACAGGGGACTCTAATTCACCCCTCCACTTT. Translated: CASSQTGDSNSPLHF.

This clonotype was observed a few times. The genes are TRBV25-1 and TRBJ1-2; the D gene is possibly TRBD1 (5 bases). The CDR3 sequence is 12 residues long. V was shortened by 4 bases and J by 7 bases, with 10 bases between the two germline ends. Germline CDR1 is MGHDK and CDR2 is SYGVNS. As DNA, the CDR3 is TGTGCCAGCAGTGTCGCAGGGATTGGCTACACCTTC. Amino acid sequence: CASSVAGIGYTF.

This clonotype was counted many times. The V call is TRBV7-2, the J call TRBJ2-7; TRBD1 matches at 9 bases. Germline CDR1 SGHTA, CDR2 FQGNSA. The CDR3 spans 15 residues. V lost 6 bases and J lost 2; bases outside the gene matches: 8. In nucleotides, the CDR3 is TGTGCCAGCAGTCAAACGACAGGGGGAGCCTACGAGCAGTACTTC. Encoded protein: CASSQTTGGAYEQYF.

Many counts were recorded for this clonotype. The chain couples TRBV10-3 to TRBJ2-7; 7 bases fit TRBD1. Germline values: CDR1 ENHRY, CDR2 SYGVKD. CDR3 size: 13 residues. The trim removed 4 bases at V and 3 bases at J, leaving 3 bases unmatched. This CDR3 reads CAISVQGIYEQYF. CDR3 coding DNA: TGTGCCATCAGTGTACAGGGGATCTACGAGCAGTACTTC.

There are many counts of this clonotype. This rearrangement joins TRBV10-1 to TRBJ2-3; TRBD2 aligns across 7 bases. CDR1 and CDR2 from the germline V gene are WNHNN and SYGVQD (reference sequence). CDR3 length: 16 residues. Germline trimming cut 3 bases from V and 4 bases from J; bases unmatched to any gene: 10. The CDR3 reads CASSDGRFDGADTQYF. Written as DNA, the CDR3 is TGCGCCAGCAGTGACGGGAGGTTTGATGGAGCAGATACGCAGTATTTT.

This clonotype was counted ten times or more. This chain joins TRBV11-3 and TRBJ2-1; weak D call: TRBD1 (6 bases). This CDR3 has 15 residues. V shed 3 bases and J shed 5 bases, with 14 bases lying between them. Germline CDR1 reads SGHNT; CDR2 reads YENEEA. CDR3 sequence: CASSLFQGKNNEQFF. The CDR3, as DNA: TGTGCCAGCAGCTTGTTCCAGGGGAAGAACAATGAGCAGTTCTTC. The variable domain in full, completed from reference TRBV11-3 and TRBJ2-1, reads EAGVVQSPRYKIIEKKQPVAFWCNPISGHNTLYWYLQNLGQGPELLIRYENEEAVDDSQLPKDRFSAERLKGVDSTLKIQPAELGDSAVYLCASSLFQGKNNEQFFGPGTRLTVL.

The chain links TRBV9 to TRBJ2-5; 9 positions match TRBD1. Germline V lookup: CDR1 SGDLS, CDR2 YYNGEE. The trim removed 0 bases at V and 4 bases at J, leaving 4 bases unmatched. The CDR3 totals 15 residues. CDR3 in DNA: TGTGCCAGCAGCGTAGAAGGGACAGGGTTAGAGACCCAGTACTTC. Encoded protein: CASSVEGTGLETQYF.

Of note for this clonotype: A much more abundant neighbour one base away suggests this may be a read error. The chain employs TRBV29-1 and TRBJ2-5; 7 positions agree with TRBD2. The junction had 6 bases not matched to a gene; V was cut back by 0 bases and J by 5 bases. Germline CDR1 is SQVTM and CDR2 is ANQGSEA. There are 14 residues in the CDR3. For the CDR3, the DNA is TGCAGCGTTGAAGAAGGCGGGGGAGCGGAGACCCAGTACTTC. As protein: CSVEEGGGAETQYF.

In its sample, this clonotype was seen many times. CDR3 loop: CASSLFPEFEGSPLHF. The CDR3, as DNA: TGTGCCAGCAGCTTGTTTCCGGAGTTTGAGGGATCACCCCTCCACTTT. V and J are TRBV5-8 and TRBJ1-6; D is unclear. This CDR3 has 16 amino acids. Trimming cost V 1 base and J 10 bases, with 18 bases left between them. Germline CDR1 SGHTS, CDR2 YDEGEE. Together with reference TRBV5-8 and TRBJ1-6, the CDR3 gives the full variable domain: EAGVTQSPTHLIKTRGQQATLRCSPISGHTSVYWYQQALGLGLQFLLWYDEGEERNRGNFPPRFSGRQFPNYSSELNVNALELEDSALYLCASSLFPEFEGSPLHFGNGTRLTVT.

Ten or more counts support this clonotype. The rearrangement uses TRBV6-1 and TRBJ2-7; the match to TRBD2 covers 10 bases. Unmatched junction bases numbered 1, after V lost 1 base and J lost 1 base. Germline lookup yields CDR1 MNHNS and CDR2 SASEGT. The CDR3 runs to 15 residues. In nucleotides, the CDR3 is TGTGCCAGCAGTGAAGAAGCGGGGGGGTCCTACGAGCAGTACTTC. The encoded protein is CASSEEAGGSYEQYF.

This clonotype was detected ten times or more. The V gene is TRBV12-3 or TRBV12-4, the J gene TRBJ1-5; no firm D call. V lost 3 bases to trimming and J lost 7 bases, with 10 bases between them. The CDR3 totals 13 residues. CDR3 bases: TGTGCCAGCAGTTTTAAGTGGAGGCAGCCCCAGCATTTT. Protein sequence: CASSFKWRQPQHF.

This clonotype was recorded at least ten times. The CDR3 coding sequence is TGTGCCAGCAGCTGGGGGGGCGCCGGCACAGATACGCAGTATTTT. Protein: CASSWGGAGTDTQYF. The chain couples TRBV11-2 to TRBJ2-3; a possible D gene is TRBD2 (7 bases). The V and J ends lost 4 bases and 1 base respectively, with 12 bases between them. The CDR3 is 15 amino acids. In germline, CDR1 is SGHAT, CDR2 FQNNGV.